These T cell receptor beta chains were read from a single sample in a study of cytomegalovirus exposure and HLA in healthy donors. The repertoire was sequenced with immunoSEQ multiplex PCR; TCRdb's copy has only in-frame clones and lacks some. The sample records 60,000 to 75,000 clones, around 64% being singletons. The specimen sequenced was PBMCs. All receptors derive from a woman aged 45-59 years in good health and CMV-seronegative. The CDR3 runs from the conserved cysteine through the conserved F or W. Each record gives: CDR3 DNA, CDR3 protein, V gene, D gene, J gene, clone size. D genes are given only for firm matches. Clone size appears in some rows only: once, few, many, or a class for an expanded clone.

TGCGCCAGCAGCTTGGTCCTAGCGGGAGATGTCGGGGAGCTGTTTTTT,CASSLVLAGDVGELFF,TRBV5-1,TRBD2,TRBJ2-2,-
TGTGCCAGCAGCGTTCAGGGGGGCACTGAAGCTTTCTTT,CASSVQGGTEAFF,TRBV9,TRBD1,TRBJ1-1,once
TGCGCCAGCAGCCGGTCTTTACAGGGGGCTGGAAACACCATATATTTT,CASSRSLQGAGNTIYF,TRBV4-1,TRBD1,TRBJ1-3,-
TGTGCCAGAAGCTCCTCTGAGCGGGTTGGCTCCTACGAGCAGTACTTC,CARSSSERVGSYEQYF,TRBV5-3,-,TRBJ2-7,-
TGTGCCAGCAGCTCACAGGGGAACTCGGGTCCGGGCTACACCTTC,CASSSQGNSGPGYTF,TRBV7-9,TRBD1,TRBJ1-2,-
TGTGCCAGCAGTGAAACCGGGACAGATACGCAGTATTTT,CASSETGTDTQYF,TRBV2,-,TRBJ2-3,few
TGTGCCAGCAGCGTAGGGTTAGCGGGCATCTCCTACGAGCAGTACTTC,CASSVGLAGISYEQYF,TRBV9,TRBD2,TRBJ2-7,many
TGTGCCAGCAGTTTAGGTCTGGGCTTCGGTCGCGACTCCTACGAGCAGTACTTC,CASSLGLGFGRDSYEQYF,TRBV27,-,TRBJ2-7,-
TGTGCCAGCAGACAGACAGGAGGCTCCTACGAGCAGTACTTC,CASRQTGGSYEQYF,TRBV2,-,TRBJ2-7,-
TGTGCCAGCTGCATCTCACGGAGGGAGGGCAATCAGCCCCAGCATTTT,CASCISRREGNQPQHF,TRBV28,-,TRBJ1-5,-
TGTGCCAGCAGCTCCCAGGGCTCCCAAGAGACCCAGTACTTC,CASSSQGSQETQYF,TRBV5-6,-,TRBJ2-5,many
TGTGCCAGTAGTATAGGTGTGGGAGGCTACGAGCAGTACTTC,CASSIGVGGYEQYF,TRBV19,-,TRBJ2-7,-
TGTGCCAGCCTCCCTCCAGGGGGAAGAAGGGCCTCGGGCAGGGTCTTC,CASLPPGGRRASGRVF,TRBV28,TRBD1,TRBJ2-7,few
TGTGCCAGCAGCCGCAGGGGGGAGGCGGACACTGAAGCTTTCTTT,CASSRRGEADTEAFF,TRBV13,TRBD1,TRBJ1-1,-
TGTGCCAGCAGCGCCGGACTAGCGGCTAGCACAGATACGCAGTATTTT,CASSAGLAASTDTQYF,TRBV7-3,TRBD2,TRBJ2-3,-
TGCGCCAGCAGTGAGTCTAGGGGCGGATCCTACTATGGCTACACCTTC,CASSESRGGSYYGYTF,TRBV10-2,-,TRBJ1-2,-
TGTGCCAGCAGTGAAATGGGGGCCGGGCCTCAAGAGACCCAGTACTTC,CASSEMGAGPQETQYF,TRBV2,-,TRBJ2-5,-
TGCGCCAGCAGCGAGGACAGGGGCTTCTCTGAAGCTTTCTTT,CASSEDRGFSEAFF,TRBV5-1,TRBD1,TRBJ1-1,few
TGTGCCTGGGGTACAGGGGGAGCCTTTGGAGAGACCCAGTACTTC,CAWGTGGAFGETQYF,TRBV30,TRBD1,TRBJ2-5,-
TGTGCCAGCAGCTTAGCGTCGGGCGGGGAAAAGACCCAGTACTTC,CASSLASGGEKTQYF,TRBV7-9,-,TRBJ2-5,-
TGTGCCACCAGCAGGGGGGACAGGGCCCAAGAGACCCAGTACTTC,CATSRGDRAQETQYF,TRBV15,TRBD1,TRBJ2-5,few
TGTGCCAGCTCACCACCGAATACTAGAGATACGCAGTATTTT,CASSPPNTRDTQYF,TRBV18,-,TRBJ2-3,-
TGTGCCAGCAGTACAACTGCGGAGGGTGAAAAACTGTTTTTT,CASSTTAEGEKLFF,TRBV28,-,TRBJ1-4,-
TGTGCCAGCAGTTTGGGCTCTTATGGCTACACCTTC,CASSLGSYGYTF,TRBV28,-,TRBJ1-2,-
TGTGCCGGAAGACAGGGGACCTCGACTAGTGGCCAGCAGTACTTC,CAGRQGTSTSGQQYF,TRBV2,TRBD1,TRBJ2-7,-
TGCAGCGTTGGACAGGGGGCTACCCAAGAGACCCAGTACTTC,CSVGQGATQETQYF,TRBV29-1,TRBD1,TRBJ2-5,-
TGTGCCAGCAGTGACTCGTGGACTAGGGGAAACAATGAGCAGTTCTTC,CASSDSWTRGNNEQFF,TRBV6-4,TRBD2,TRBJ2-1,-
TGTGCCAGCAGCCCCTGGGGGCAGGGGGCTGACGGCTACACCTTC,CASSPWGQGADGYTF,TRBV9,TRBD1,TRBJ1-2,few
TGTGCCAGCAGGTCCACAGGGGACCAAGAGACCCAGTACTTC,CASRSTGDQETQYF,TRBV7-9,TRBD1,TRBJ2-5,-
TGTGCCACCGCGGAGGGAGGAGAGACCCAGTACTTC,CATAEGGETQYF,TRBV7-9,-,TRBJ2-5,once
TGTGCCAGCGCCATTTCAAGGCGAGGCGATGGCTACACCTTC,CASAISRRGDGYTF,TRBV7-9,-,TRBJ1-2,-
TGTGCCACCAGCACCGGGACAGACTCCGGGGAGCTGTTTTTT,CATSTGTDSGELFF,TRBV15,TRBD1,TRBJ2-2,few
TGTGCCATCAGCAGGACTCCGGAGAACACTGAAGCTTTCTTT,CAISRTPENTEAFF,TRBV10-3,-,TRBJ1-1,-
TGTGCCAGTAGTACCCGCGGACAGGGGCGCACTAACTATGGCTACACCTTC,CASSTRGQGRTNYGYTF,TRBV19,TRBD1,TRBJ1-2,-
TGTGCCAGCAGTTTGCAGGGTGGCACTGAAGCTTTCTTT,CASSLQGGTEAFF,TRBV28,-,TRBJ1-1,-
TGTGCCAGCCCCCGAGCCCCGGGGGCCAACGTCCTGACTTTC,CASPRAPGANVLTF,TRBV6-6,-,TRBJ2-6,few
TGTGCCAGCAGTCTGGGACAGGATAACGCCTACGAGCAGTACTTC,CASSLGQDNAYEQYF,TRBV28,TRBD1,TRBJ2-7,-
TGTGCCAGCAGCCCTGGTCCCTGGACTAGCGGGAGGTATACCTACGAGCAGTACTTC,CASSPGPWTSGRYTYEQYF,TRBV14,TRBD2,TRBJ2-7,-
TGTGCCAGCAGACTAGCGGAAGAGACCCAGTACTTC,CASRLAEETQYF,TRBV6-6,TRBD2,TRBJ2-5,-
TGTGCCAGCAGTGAAAGAGGACAGGGAGCTTTCTTT,CASSERGQGAFF,TRBV25-1,TRBD1,TRBJ1-1,few
TGTGCCAGCAGCCCGACTTTACGCACCGGGGAGCTGTTTTTT,CASSPTLRTGELFF,TRBV7-2,-,TRBJ2-2,-
TGTGCCAGCAGCGTAGCTGGAGACAGGGACTCTGAAGCTTTCTTT,CASSVAGDRDSEAFF,TRBV9,TRBD1,TRBJ1-1,many
TGTGCCAGCAGCGACACGTACGGGAACACTGAAGCTTTCTTT,CASSDTYGNTEAFF,TRBV6-5,-,TRBJ1-1,-
TGCGCCAGCAGCTACACCGGGACAGGGGGAGACGAGCAGTACTTC,CASSYTGTGGDEQYF,TRBV5-1,TRBD1,TRBJ2-7,-
TGCGCCAGCAGCCAAGATCAGGGGCGGATTGGTTACGAGCAGTACTTC,CASSQDQGRIGYEQYF,TRBV4-1,-,TRBJ2-7,few
TGCAGCGTTGGGAGCGGGGCCTTCACAGATACGCAGTATTTT,CSVGSGAFTDTQYF,TRBV29-1,TRBD2,TRBJ2-3,-
TGCGCCAGCAGCCAAGCGCAGCTCGCTGGACAGGGAGACTTGATGGCTTTCTTT,CASSQAQLAGQGDLMAFF,TRBV4-3,TRBD1,TRBJ1-1,-
TGTGCCAGCAGTTTGAGGGATACGCAGTATTTT,CASSLRDTQYF,TRBV28,-,TRBJ2-3,-
TGTGCCAGCAGCGTAGGCCCGAGCTCGGAGCCCCAGCATTTT,CASSVGPSSEPQHF,TRBV9,-,TRBJ1-5,-
TGTGCCAGCTCACCACCGGCCAGGAGCACAGATACGCAGTATTTT,CASSPPARSTDTQYF,TRBV18,-,TRBJ2-3,-
TGCGCCAGCACCCCCCACGGCGGTAGGGCGGGACCCAGCTCCTACGAGCAGTACTTC,CASTPHGGRAGPSSYEQYF,TRBV23-1,-,TRBJ2-7,-
TGCGCCAGCAGCTTGGACAGTTTCATCCCTGAAGCTTTCTTT,CASSLDSFIPEAFF,TRBV5-1,-,TRBJ1-1,-